The T cell receptor (beta chain) described here comes from a study of blood T cell repertoires in COVID-19. In the study overall: Samples representing acute and convalescent COVID-19 were sourced from the United States, Italy and Spain. T cells, B-cell-depleted T cells, or PBMCs supplied cDNA or gDNA.

CDR1 MGHRA and CDR2 YSYEKL come from the germline V gene. The CDR3 consists of 13 residues. Trimming shortened V by 0 bases and J by 1 base, and 3 bases separated the two germline ends. While infection was still active, Seattle patients were enrolled and then followed longitudinally. In the original processing: Nucleated cell number was recorded as an estimate derived from reference gene primer amplification. TCRdb keeps only in-frame clones here, not all; method: immunoSEQ multiplex PCR. V, J and clone size are taken as reported in that table, and D and trimming were inferred from the DNA itself. The profile shows some 370,000 clones, around 87% of them singletons.

Sequencing was done on a sample of peripheral blood. The gene calls are TRBV4-1 and TRBJ1-2, with no clear D. The TCR sequence derives from a young woman with COVID-19, enrolled during active disease. CDR3 residues: CASSQDSNYGYTF. The CDR3 nucleotides read TGCGCCAGCAGCCAAGATAGTAACTATGGCTACACCTTC.